This T cell receptor beta chain emerged from a study of blood T cell repertoires in COVID-19. The CDR3 sequence is 15 residues long. V lost 0 bases, J lost 4 bases, and 4 bases stayed unmatched. The germline V gene has CDR1 SGHRS and CDR2 YFSETQ. Enrollment of patients from Seattle took place during active infection, with longitudinal follow-up. Profiled with immunoSEQ multiplex PCR; TCRdb holds only in-frame clones, not every one. The sample lists 190,000 or so clones; 94% were seen once. V gene TRBV5-1 combines with J gene TRBJ2-1, with 7 bases lining up with TRBD2. This receptor was identified in a man aged 30 to 39 with COVID-19, enrolled during active disease. Material for sequencing was peripheral blood. The CDR3 region has the DNA TGCGCCAGCAGCTTGGAGGCTAGCGGATACAATGAGCAGTTCTTC. Its translation: CASSLEASGYNEQFF. Supplemented by reference TRBV5-1 and TRBJ2-1, the full variable domain reads KAGVTQTPRYLIKTRGQQVTLSCSPISGHRSVSWYQQTPGQGLQFLFEYFSETQRNKGNFPGRFSGRQFSNSRSEMNVSTLELGDSALYLCASSLEASGYNEQFFGPGTRLTVL.